These 28 T cell receptor beta chains share one sample of origin, sequenced in a study of T cell changes during pregnancy in multiple sclerosis. Here immunoSEQ multiplex PCR was the method, and the copy in TCRdb shows in-frame clones only, minus some. The repertoire includes around 34,000 clones, about nine tenths of them detected once, and around an eighth sits in the top ten. The sequencing used CD8+ T cells from peripheral blood mononuclear cells, collected in the first trimester of pregnancy. These receptors were collected from a female donor with multiple sclerosis, enrolled in a pregnancy study.

The chain has TRBV27 and TRBJ2-7, with 8 nucleotides matching TRBD1. CDR1 is MNHEY and CDR2 is SMNVEV in the germline V gene (reference sequence). V gave up 3 bases and J gave up 4 bases; unmatched junction bases: 5. This CDR3 region has 14 residues. The DNA of the CDR3 is TGTGCCAGCAGTTTTTATCAGGGGGCGTACGAGCAGTACTTC. Protein: CASSFYQGAYEQYF.

This clone occurred once. This sequence joins TRBV7-9 and TRBJ2-7; D possibly corresponds to TRBD1 (6 bases). V was cut by 2 bases and J by 7 bases, with 18 bases left in between. Germline CDR1 SEHNR, CDR2 FQNEAQ (reference sequence). This CDR3 spans 15 amino acids. CDR3 sequence: CASSLRLAGDREQYF. Written as DNA, the CDR3 is TGTGCCAGCAGCTTACGGTTGGCAGGGGATAGAGAGCAGTACTTC.

This clone was observed a single time. The CDR3 here is CASSLGLASVSYNEQFF. Written as DNA, the CDR3 is TGTGCCAGCAGCTTGGGACTTGCGTCCGTGTCCTACAATGAGCAGTTCTTC. The gene calls are TRBV11-3 and TRBJ2-1, with D perhaps matching TRBD2 (6 bases). The CDR3 sequence is 17 residues long. Germline loops: CDR1 SGHNT, CDR2 YENEEA. Deletions cut 3 bases from V and 1 base from J, with 16 bases between. Together with reference TRBV11-3 and TRBJ2-1, the CDR3 gives the full variable domain: EAGVVQSPRYKIIEKKQPVAFWCNPISGHNTLYWYLQNLGQGPELLIRYENEEAVDDSQLPKDRFSAERLKGVDSTLKIQPAELGDSAVYLCASSLGLASVSYNEQFFGPGTRLTVL.

The chain joins TRBV28 to TRBJ2-5; D perhaps matches TRBD2 (5 bases). The CDR3 consists of 14 residues. In germline, CDR1 is MDHEN, CDR2 SYDVKM. Trimming took 11 bases from V and 5 from J, leaving 21 bases between them. CDR3 nucleotide sequence: TGTGCCGGCTCGTTTCTGGGAGAGGCGGAGACCCAGTACTTC. This codes for CAGSFLGEAETQYF.

The genes are TRBV4-2 and TRBJ1-4, with D maybe TRBD1 (5 bases). CDR1 LGHNA and CDR2 YNFKEQ come from the germline V gene. Trimming took off 5 bases at V and 9 bases at J, with 10 bases between the two ends. The CDR3 consists of 12 residues. The CDR3 DNA reads TGTGCCAGCAGCATATACAGGAAAAAACTGTTTTTT. Protein product: CASSIYRKKLFF.

In nucleotides, the CDR3 is TGTGCCAGCAGCTCGGGACTAGCGGGATTTCCCTCCTACGAGCAGTACTTC. It translates to CASSSGLAGFPSYEQYF. V gene TRBV28 combines with J gene TRBJ2-7; 13 nucleotides agree with TRBD2. Germline V lookup: CDR1 MDHEN, CDR2 SYDVKM. The CDR3 has 17 amino acids. Germline trimming cut 6 bases from V and 0 bases from J; bases unmatched to any gene: 8. The entire variable domain, with the rest obtained from reference TRBV28 and TRBJ2-7, is as follows: DVKVTQSSRYLVKRTGEKVFLECVQDMDHENMFWYRQDPGLGLRLIYFSYDVKMKEKGDIPEGYSVSREKKERFSLILESASTNQTSMYLCASSSGLAGFPSYEQYFGPGTRLTVT.

V gene TRBV19 combines with J gene TRBJ2-5, with D tentatively TRBD2 (5 bases). CDR3 length: 14 amino acids. The ends were cut back, 7 bases at V and 0 bases at J, with 12 bases in the middle. CDR1 is LNHDA, CDR2 SQIVND, per germline (reference sequence). The CDR3 nucleotides are TGTGCCAGTAAGAGCGGTCCGTACCAAGAGACCCAGTACTTC. Its translation: CASKSGPYQETQYF.

This clone was counted between two and nine times. The genes are TRBV7-8 and TRBJ2-1; 7 nucleotides line up with TRBD2. CDR1 SGHVS and CDR2 FQNEAQ come from the germline V gene. With V trimmed by 1 base and J by 7 bases, 4 bases remained unmatched. The CDR3 covers 14 residues. CDR3 bases: TGTGCCAGCAGCTTAGTCGGCGGGGGAAATGAGCAGTTCTTC. This codes for CASSLVGGGNEQFF.

This clone was detected only once. The chain is built from TRBV27 and TRBJ2-3, with 7 positions matching TRBD2. CDR3 length equals 13 residues. Trimming removed 7 bases from V and 7 bases from J; junction bases left unmatched: 8. CDR1 and CDR2 (germline): MNHEY, SMNVEV (reference sequence). The CDR3 DNA is TGTGCCAGCACAGGCGGGAGTTCGAATACGCAGTATTTT. Encoded protein: CASTGGSSNTQYF.

This clone is a singleton in its sample. The rearrangement uses TRBV4-1 and TRBJ2-7, with D maybe TRBD2 (5 bases). The CDR3 runs 14 residues. CDR1 and CDR2 (germline): MGHRA, YSYEKL. V lost 0 bases, J lost 3 bases, and 9 bases lay in between. In nucleotides, the CDR3 is TGCGCCAGCAGCCAAGATCGAGGGAGCTACGAGCAGTACTTC. As protein: CASSQDRGSYEQYF.

The CDR3 coding sequence is TGTGCCAGCAGCTTGGGGGACAGCGCAATCGGCTACACCTTC. It codes for CASSLGDSAIGYTF. The rearrangement links TRBV5-6 to TRBJ1-2; 7 bases agree with TRBD1. Germline values: CDR1 SGHDT, CDR2 YYEEEE. The V segment lost 0 bases and the J segment 8 bases; nucleotides outside the gene matches: 7. The CDR3 consists of 14 residues.

The rearrangement joins TRBV7-3 to TRBJ2-1, with TRBD2 matching 13 bases. Germline CDR1 reads SGHTA; CDR2 reads FQGTGA. This CDR3 is 15 amino acids long. Trimming cost V 5 bases and J 7 bases; bases outside gene matches: 5. As DNA, the CDR3 is TGTGCCAGCAGCGCGGGACTAGCGGGAAGAAATGAGCAGTTCTTC. Protein: CASSAGLAGRNEQFF.

This chain links TRBV28 with TRBJ2-5; a possible D gene is TRBD2 (5 bases). Trimming shortened V by 10 bases and J by 2 bases, and 17 bases separated the two germline ends. The CDR3 sequence is 14 residues long. Per the germline V gene, CDR1 is MDHEN and CDR2 is SYDVKM. The CDR3 sequence: CATTLGSAQETQYF. DNA of the CDR3: TGTGCCACCACTCTGGGTAGCGCACAAGAGACCCAGTACTTC.

The genes are TRBV15 and TRBJ2-7, with 10 bases matching TRBD2. The CDR3 spans 15 residues. Germline CDR1 reads LNHNV; CDR2 reads YYDKDF (reference sequence). V gave up 0 bases and J gave up 7 bases; unmatched junction bases: 6. CDR3 in DNA: TGTGCCACCAGCAGAGAGGCTAGCGGGAGTACTGAGCAGTACTTC. This encodes CATSREASGSTEQYF.

The chain carries TRBV6-1 and TRBJ2-7; tentatively, D is TRBD1 (5 bases). V lost 7 bases to trimming and J lost 3 bases, with 13 bases between them. This CDR3 contains 13 residues. CDR1 and CDR2 (germline): MNHNS, SASEGT. The CDR3 protein is CASTLRGFYEQYF. In DNA, the CDR3 is TGTGCCAGCACTCTAAGGGGATTCTACGAGCAGTACTTC.

The V gene is TRBV9, the J gene TRBJ1-2, with TRBD1 identical over 8 bases. V shed 0 bases, J shed 8 bases, and the junction held 3 bases outside the gene matches. CDR3 size: 13 residues. Germline V gene lookup returns CDR1 SGDLS and CDR2 YYNGEE. CDR3 protein: CASSVGTGYGYTF. CDR3 nucleotides: TGTGCCAGCAGCGTAGGGACAGGGTACGGCTACACCTTC.

The chain combines TRBV11-1 with TRBJ2-7; 7 nucleotides agree with TRBD1. With 4 bases clipped from V and 6 bases from J, the junction kept 9 bases outside the gene matches. The CDR3 is made up of 14 amino acids. Per germline, CDR1 SGHAT and CDR2 FQDESV (reference sequence). The DNA of the CDR3 is TGTGCCAGCAGCTCAACAGGGGTCCGCTCCGAGCAGTACTTC. As protein: CASSSTGVRSEQYF.

The rearrangement joins TRBV7-9 to TRBJ2-7; a weak D match, TRBD2 (6 bases). With 5 bases removed from V and 5 bases from J, the gap between germline ends came to 19 bases. The germline V gene has CDR1 SEHNR and CDR2 FQNEAQ (reference sequence). The CDR3 extends over 15 amino acids. This CDR3 reads CASSPTSYVGNEQYF. For the CDR3, the DNA is TGTGCCAGCAGCCCTACTAGCTATGTCGGAAACGAGCAGTACTTC.

CDR3 protein: CASSDTSGINEQYF. CDR3 nucleotides: TGTGCCAGCAGTGATACTAGCGGGATTAACGAGCAGTACTTC. The rearrangement uses TRBV6-1 and TRBJ2-7; 10 bases align to TRBD2. This CDR3 comprises 14 residues. The J segment lost 5 bases and the V segment lost 3 bases, leaving 4 bases of the junction unmatched. The germline V gene encodes CDR1 MNHNS and CDR2 SASEGT.

This clone was seen more than once but under ten times. The V gene is TRBV4-2, the J gene TRBJ1-5; D uncertain. The CDR3 has 13 amino acids. Trimming stripped 6 bases from V and 3 bases from J, with 9 bases between. Looked up from germline, CDR1 is LGHNA and CDR2 is YNFKEQ. The CDR3 sequence is CASSGQDNQPQHF. The CDR3 nucleotides read TGTGCCAGCAGTGGTCAGGACAATCAGCCCCAGCATTTT.

This clone was seen at least ten times. The CDR3 DNA follows: TGCAGCGTTGCGACAGGGCTCAATCAGCCCCAGCATTTT. Translation: CSVATGLNQPQHF. This chain connects TRBV29-1 to TRBJ1-5; 7 nucleotides agree with TRBD1. There are 13 residues in the CDR3. Unmatched junction bases numbered 3, after V lost 4 bases and J lost 3 bases. The germline CDR1 and CDR2 sequences are SQVTM and ANQGSEA.

This chain links TRBV5-4 with TRBJ2-1; a possible D gene is TRBD2 (6 bases). The CDR3 extends over 15 amino acids. CDR1 is SGHNT, CDR2 YYREEE, per germline (reference sequence). Trimming pared 5 bases from V and 0 bases from J, leaving 12 bases between. The CDR3 sequence is CASSISGSSYNEQFF. In DNA, the CDR3 is TGTGCCAGCAGTATTAGCGGAAGCTCCTACAATGAGCAGTTCTTC. The entire variable domain, with the rest obtained from reference TRBV5-4 and TRBJ2-1, is as follows: ETGVTQSPTHLIKTRGQQVTLRCSSQSGHNTVSWYQQALGQGPQFIFQYYREEENGRGNFPPRFSGLQFPNYSSELNVNALELDDSALYLCASSISGSSYNEQFFGPGTRLTVL.

The chain is built from TRBV11-2 and TRBJ2-3; no clear D. Germline assignment: CDR1 SGHAT and CDR2 FQNNGV. The CDR3 consists of 12 residues. Trimming left V 3 bases short and J 6 bases short, with 7 bases between. The CDR3 sequence: CASSFIADTQYF. CDR3 nucleotides: TGTGCCAGCAGCTTCATCGCGGATACGCAGTATTTT. Full variable domain (outside the CDR3, taken from reference TRBV11-2 and TRBJ2-3): EAGVAQSPRYKIIEKRQSVAFWCNPISGHATLYWYQQILGQGPKLLIQFQNNGVVDDSQLPKDRFSAERLKGVDSTLKIQPAKLEDSAVYLCASSFIADTQYFGPGTRLTVL.

The rearrangement uses TRBV7-9 and TRBJ1-2, with D maybe TRBD1 (5 bases). In germline, CDR1 is SEHNR, CDR2 FQNEAQ (reference sequence). This CDR3 spans 13 amino acids. The V end lost 7 bases, the J end lost 4 bases, and 13 bases lay between the germline ends. CDR3 residues: CASNQQGVYGYTF. Here the CDR3 DNA reads TGTGCCAGCAATCAGCAGGGCGTCTATGGCTACACCTTC.

The V and J genes are TRBV7-9 and TRBJ1-4; maybe TRBD1 (5 bases). The V end was cut by 4 bases, the J end by 5 bases, with 17 bases between. This CDR3 is built from 16 residues. Germline V gene sequence: CDR1 SEHNR, CDR2 FQNEAQ (reference sequence). CDR3 in DNA: TGTGCCAGCAGCTGGTGGGGCCGTTCGGAGAATGAAAAACTGTTTTTT. Protein: CASSWWGRSENEKLFF. The variable domain in full, with the rest retrieved from reference TRBV7-9 and TRBJ1-4, is DTGVSQNPRHKITKRGQNVTFRCDPISEHNRLYWYRQTLGQGPEFLTYFQNEAQLEKSRLLSDRFSAERPKGSFSTLEIQRTEQGDSAMYLCASSWWGRSENEKLFFGSGTQLSVL.

The J gene is TRBJ2-1, the V gene TRBV5-4; a weak D match, TRBD2 (6 bases). The CDR3 length is 16 residues. The V gene's germline CDR1 is SGHNT and CDR2 YYREEE (reference sequence). Trimming cost V 4 bases and J 7 bases, with 21 bases left between them. CDR3 residues: CASSPIDPAEGNEQFF. CDR3 DNA: TGTGCCAGCAGCCCTATCGACCCGGCGGAGGGGAATGAGCAGTTCTTC. Looking up the rest from reference TRBV5-4 and TRBJ2-1 gives the full variable domain: ETGVTQSPTHLIKTRGQQVTLRCSSQSGHNTVSWYQQALGQGPQFIFQYYREEENGRGNFPPRFSGLQFPNYSSELNVNALELDDSALYLCASSPIDPAEGNEQFFGPGTRLTVL.

This clone has just one count. The J gene is TRBJ2-2, the V gene TRBV9, with a possible D match to TRBD2 (6 bases). Trimming took off 0 bases at V and 5 bases at J, with 8 bases between the two ends. CDR3 length equals 14 residues. Germline CDR1 is SGDLS and CDR2 is YYNGEE. CDR3 DNA sequence: TGTGCCAGCAGCGTAGGGGGGGTGACCGGGGAGCTGTTTTTT. Amino acid sequence: CASSVGGVTGELFF.

This clone is categorized as medium-sized (0.01 to 0.1%). The chain employs TRBV4-1 and TRBJ2-1, with D maybe TRBD2 (6 bases). Deletions cut 6 bases from V and 0 bases from J, with 12 bases between. Germline V gene data show CDR1 as MGHRA and CDR2 as YSYEKL. The length of the CDR3 is 15 residues. The CDR3 loop reads CASRGRRGSYNEQFF. CDR3 nucleotide sequence: TGCGCCAGCAGGGGGAGGCGGGGCTCCTACAATGAGCAGTTCTTC.